This entry concerns a single TCR beta chain. Its antigen is currently not known. No qualities accompany the bases; no much larger clone lies one base away. The entry originates in a study of T cell responses to AZD1222 COVID-19 vaccine (dated by TCRdb to about 2021). Describing the broader study: A total of 233 trial participants underwent TCR sequencing, of whom around 200 received two doses of AZD1222 and around 26 received two doses of the MenACWY control vaccine. Trial participants were enrolled by age into subgroups of 18-55, 56-69 and 70-plus years, and about 150, 27 and 61 TCR-sequenced participants, respectively, were included in these subgroups. Results and caveats for the whole study, not just this receptor: Nearly half of unique spike-specific TCRs reportedly recognized epitopes outside regions mutated in the B.1.351 and B.1.1.7 variants. A significant rise in spike-specific TCR breadth and depth was observed after two AZD1222 doses relative to day 0 and relative to MenACWY recipients. Conclusions about previously exposed vaccinees are limited, since just 6 or 7 AZD1222 recipients were seropositive for SARS-CoV-2 at baseline. In the small 56-69-year group, the increase in depth fell short of significance, most likely because of low power. Most participants were white British and females outnumbered males, and the authors suggested that clonal diversity may have been underestimated. Because no day 14 peak-response samples were available, repertoires were characterized only after the peak T cell response. CD4 TCRs associated with the vaccine covered the entire spike protein, and the dominant responses were in regions 160-218 and 743-854.

V loses 3 bases at its end and J loses 2 bases; junction bases beyond the gene matches: 7. Including cysteine and phenylalanine, the CDR3 has 15 amino acids. Left in the record is the CDR3 DNA by itself, 45 bases read in frame from the first base. CDR1 SGHAT and CDR2 FQNNGV are derived from the germline V gene. This specimen's time point label, interpreted: about 28 days (+/-7) after the second vaccine dose. The treatment or condition label corresponds to: meningococcal conjugate vaccine given as trial control. Vaccinee samples were obtained from the UK trials COV001 and COV002, which included a single-blind randomized controlled phase 2/3 trial of AZD1222 (ChAdOx1 nCoV-19) in healthy adults. For TCRbeta chain sequencing, PBMC samples were collected from trial participants at day 0 and at day 28 after the second dose. The CDR3 regions of human TCRbeta chains were subjected to immunosequencing. The study's processing was this. TCRs in the repertoires were compared against a reference library of SARS-CoV-2-specific TCRs that had been generated with the MIRA antigen-specificity platform. Breadth was defined as the fraction of unique TCRs that were SARS-CoV-2-associated. Depth was defined as the fraction of total T cells that were SARS-CoV-2-associated. Each spike-specific TCR was assigned to its reactive spike region and to a CD4 or CD8 class using the MIRA data. Log10-transformed breadth and depth values were compared by one-way ANOVA with Sidak's multiple comparisons tests. TCRdb carries this immuneACCESS record with in-frame sequences only. Its versions omit some clonotypes, under half of them owing to an unresolved V gene in the studies checked, with the rest unexplained. The DNA gave D and trimming, while V, J and clone size come from that table. The sample table lists roughly 72,000 clones, 88% of them with a count of one. In total, the top ten clones hold 8% to 10% of the sample.

The sequence joins TRBV11-2 to TRBJ2-7, with TRBD1 identical over 7 junction bases. Sequenced here: peripheral blood, sampled 28 days after the second dose of the MenACWY control vaccine. The sequence was collected from an adult who received the MenACWY meningococcal vaccine as a control. The CDR3 is CASSLLTRGPYEQYF. The DNA reads as follows: TGTGCCAGCAGCTTGTTGACGAGGGGGCCCTACGAGCAGTACTTC.